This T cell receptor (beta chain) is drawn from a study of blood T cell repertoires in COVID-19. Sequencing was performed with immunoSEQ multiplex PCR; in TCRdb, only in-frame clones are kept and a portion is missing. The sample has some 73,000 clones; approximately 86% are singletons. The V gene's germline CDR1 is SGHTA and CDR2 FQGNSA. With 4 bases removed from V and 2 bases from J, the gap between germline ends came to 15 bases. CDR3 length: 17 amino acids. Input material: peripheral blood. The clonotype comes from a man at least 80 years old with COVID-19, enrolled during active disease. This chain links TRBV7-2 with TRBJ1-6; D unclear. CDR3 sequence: CASSSLRQATYNSPLHF. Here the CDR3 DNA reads TGTGCCAGCAGCTCACTCCGGCAGGCCACCTATAATTCACCCCTCCACTTT. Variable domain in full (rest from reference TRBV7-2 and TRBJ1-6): GAGVSQSPSNKVTEKGKDVELRCDPISGHTALYWYRQSLGQGLEFLIYFQGNSAPDKSGLPSDRFSAERTGGSVSTLTIQRTQQEDSAVYLCASSSLRQATYNSPLHFGNGTRLTVT.